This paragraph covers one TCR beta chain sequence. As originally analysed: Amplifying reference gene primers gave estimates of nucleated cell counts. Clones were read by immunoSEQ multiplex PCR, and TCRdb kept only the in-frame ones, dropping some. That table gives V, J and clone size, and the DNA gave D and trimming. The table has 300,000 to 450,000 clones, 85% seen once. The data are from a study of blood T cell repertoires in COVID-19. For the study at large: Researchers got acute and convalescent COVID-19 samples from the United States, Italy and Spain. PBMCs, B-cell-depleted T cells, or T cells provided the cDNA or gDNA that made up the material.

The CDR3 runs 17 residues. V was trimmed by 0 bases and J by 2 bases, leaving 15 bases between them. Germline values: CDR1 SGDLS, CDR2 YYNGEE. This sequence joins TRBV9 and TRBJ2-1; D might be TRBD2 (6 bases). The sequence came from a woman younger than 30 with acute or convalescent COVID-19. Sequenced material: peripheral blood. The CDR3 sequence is CASSVGEKKRAYNEQFF. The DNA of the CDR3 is TGTGCCAGCAGCGTAGGGGAGAAGAAGCGGGCCTACAATGAGCAGTTCTTC.